This passage covers 31 T cell receptor beta chains from one sample sequenced in a study of blood T cell repertoires in COVID-19. Here immunoSEQ multiplex PCR was the method, and the copy in TCRdb shows in-frame clones only, minus some. The sample includes 140,000 to 150,000 clones, around 87% of them seen just once. Sequenced: PBMCs or T cells enriched from blood (not recorded which). The receptors originated from a man between 60 and 75 years old who had recovered from COVID-19.

This chain joins TRBV19 and TRBJ2-7; 7 bases line up with TRBD1. CDR3 size: 15 residues. Germline V CDR1 and CDR2: LNHDA, SQIVND (reference sequence). Trimming removed 5 bases from V and 4 bases from J; junction bases left unmatched: 11. CDR3 in amino acids: CASSFGTEDWYEQYF. The CDR3 nucleotides read TGTGCCAGTAGTTTCGGGACAGAAGACTGGTACGAGCAGTACTTC.

The genes are TRBV28 and TRBJ2-7, with D uncertain. Germline CDR1 and CDR2: MDHEN and SYDVKM. This CDR3 comprises 13 residues. Trimming cost V 3 bases and J 1 base, with 7 bases left between them. CDR3 protein: CASSFIVSYEQYF. The CDR3 DNA follows: TGTGCCAGCAGTTTTATTGTGTCCTACGAGCAGTACTTC.

This clone was counted between two and nine times. The chain combines TRBV2 with TRBJ1-4; D perhaps matches TRBD1 (5 bases). In germline, CDR1 is SNHLY, CDR2 FYNNEI. V was cut by 8 bases and J by 4 bases, with 23 bases left in between. This CDR3 comprises 17 residues. Written as DNA, the CDR3 is TGTGCCAGCTCTGAATACCTGCAGGGTGGATTTAATGAAAAACTGTTTTTT. Its protein is CASSEYLQGGFNEKLFF.

The chain carries TRBV6-5 and TRBJ2-7; tentatively, D is TRBD1 (5 bases). CDR3 size: 11 residues. Germline assignment: CDR1 MNHEY and CDR2 SVGAGI. V was cut by 7 bases and J by 3 bases, with 7 bases left in between. CDR3 in DNA: TGTGCCAGCAAGGGGCTCTACGAGCAGTACTTC. It yields the protein CASKGLYEQYF.

The chain employs TRBV14 and TRBJ2-3; D not resolved. CDR1 and CDR2 (germline): SGHDN, FVKESK. This CDR3 is built from 16 residues. V was shortened by 4 bases and J by 4 bases, with 18 bases between the two germline ends. For the CDR3, the DNA is TGTGCCAGCAGCCCCCTTTTCGGTAGCACTCCAGATACGCAGTATTTT. Its protein is CASSPLFGSTPDTQYF. Full variable domain (remainder filled in from reference TRBV14 and TRBJ2-3): EAGVTQFPSHSVIEKGQTVTLRCDPISGHDNLYWYRRVMGKEIKFLLHFVKESKQDESGMPNNRFLAERTGGTYSTLKVQPAELEDSGVYFCASSPLFGSTPDTQYFGPGTRLTVL.

This clone was seen more than once but under ten times. CDR3 nucleotides: TGTGCCGCCGGCCGAGGGCTGATCAATCAGCCCCAGCATTTT. As protein: CAAGRGLINQPQHF. The J gene is TRBJ1-5, the V gene TRBV30, with D unclear. In germline, CDR1 is GTSNPN, CDR2 SVGIG (reference sequence). Trimming removed 8 bases at V and 3 bases at J, with 17 bases between. The CDR3 consists of 14 residues.

V is TRBV19 and J is TRBJ1-6; TRBD1 might be the D (5 bases). Between the trimmed V and J ends, which lost 7 bases and 7 bases, there was a span of 20 bases. Germline V gene sequence: CDR1 LNHDA, CDR2 SQIVND (reference sequence). This CDR3 has 16 amino acids. CDR3 nucleotides: TGTGCCAGTACCTCCTACCCGGCAGGGAAGAATTCACCCCTCCACTTT. It encodes CASTSYPAGKNSPLHF.

The chain links TRBV19 to TRBJ2-5; the match to TRBD2 covers 10 bases. CDR1 is LNHDA and CDR2 is SQIVND in the germline V gene (reference sequence). V shed 6 bases and J 5 bases; nucleotides not matched to a gene: 15. This CDR3 has 17 amino acids. CDR3 coding DNA: TGTGCCAGTAGCGTTAAAAGGACTAGCGGTGGCGGTGAGACCCAGTACTTC. Its translation: CASSVKRTSGGGETQYF.

The chain recombines TRBV19 with TRBJ2-7; 9 bases map to TRBD2. The ends lost 5 bases at V and 4 bases at J; junction bases unmatched: 12. The CDR3 has 16 residues. The V gene's germline CDR1 is LNHDA and CDR2 SQIVND (reference sequence). CDR3 in DNA: TGTGCCAGTAGTCCCCGACGAGCGGGAGGTACTTACGAGCAGTACTTC. Residues: CASSPRRAGGTYEQYF.

This clone was recorded a few times. This chain links TRBV7-6 with TRBJ1-3; D gene unclear. Trimming stripped 2 bases from V and 8 bases from J, with 13 bases between. Germline CDR1 and CDR2: SGHVS and FNYEAQ. The CDR3 contains 14 residues. The CDR3: CASSLSGPIDTIYF. The CDR3 DNA reads TGTGCCAGCAGCTTATCAGGTCCGATCGACACCATATATTTT.

J is TRBJ2-7 and V is TRBV5-5, with 13 bases that match TRBD2. The CDR3 loop spans 14 amino acids. Per the germline V gene, CDR1 is SGHKS and CDR2 is YYEKEE (reference sequence). V trimming: 5 bases; J trimming: 7 bases; junction bases outside the gene matches: 6. CDR3 in DNA: TGTGCCAGCAGTTTTGGGACTAGCGGGAATGAGCAGTACTTC. Its translation: CASSFGTSGNEQYF.

J is TRBJ1-4 and V is TRBV28; 9 nucleotides agree with TRBD1. V was pared by 5 bases and J by 7 bases, with 5 bases of the junction left unmatched. The CDR3 is made up of 14 amino acids. The V gene's germline CDR1 is MDHEN and CDR2 SYDVKM. As DNA, the CDR3 is TGTGCCAGCAGTCCGACAGGGGGTGGTGAAAAACTGTTTTTT. Amino acid sequence: CASSPTGGGEKLFF. The full variable domain, rest sourced from reference TRBV28 and TRBJ1-4, is DVKVTQSSRYLVKRTGEKVFLECVQDMDHENMFWYRQDPGLGLRLIYFSYDVKMKEKGDIPEGYSVSREKKERFSLILESASTNQTSMYLCASSPTGGGEKLFFGSGTQLSVL.

The DNA for the CDR3 is TGTGCCACCGATCCCCGACAGTCGTGGCAGCCCCAGCATTTT. Translation: CATDPRQSWQPQHF. The chain carries TRBV6-5 and TRBJ1-5, with TRBD1 as a possible D gene (5 bases). This CDR3 region has 14 residues. Germline assignment: CDR1 MNHEY and CDR2 SVGAGI. Trimming cost V 10 bases and J 7 bases, with 20 bases left between them.

The genes are TRBV11-2 and TRBJ1-3; 8 bases line up with TRBD1. Losses at the gene ends were 2 bases for V and 3 bases for J; bases not matched to a gene: 12. The length of the CDR3 is 18 residues. Germline CDR1 reads SGHAT; CDR2 reads FQNNGV. Here the CDR3 DNA reads TGTGCCAGCAGCTTACCCCGACAGGGGCCCAAGTTTGGAAACACCATATATTTT. It codes for CASSLPRQGPKFGNTIYF.

This CDR3 reads CASSSPKPRGEKLFF. For the CDR3, the DNA is TGTGCCAGCAGCTCTCCGAAGCCGCGGGGGGAAAAACTGTTTTTT. V usage is TRBV7-9 and J usage is TRBJ1-4; a possible D gene is TRBD1 (5 bases). This CDR3 spans 15 amino acids. Trimming cost V 4 bases and J 8 bases, with 17 bases left between them. In germline, CDR1 is SEHNR, CDR2 FQNEAQ (reference sequence).

This sequence joins TRBV6-5 and TRBJ2-2; perhaps TRBD1 as D (6 bases). V lost 8 bases, J lost 5 bases, and 15 bases lay in between. CDR3 length: 14 amino acids. CDR1 MNHEY and CDR2 SVGAGI come from the germline V gene. CDR3: CASRGQWGTGELFF. In DNA, the CDR3 is TGTGCCAGCCGGGGACAATGGGGAACCGGGGAGCTGTTTTTT.

The chain recombines TRBV28 with TRBJ1-5, with a possible D match to TRBD1 (6 bases). Germline CDR1 MDHEN, CDR2 SYDVKM. This CDR3 is 14 amino acids long. The V gene lost 6 bases and the J gene lost 1 base, with 10 bases spanning the gap. The CDR3 here is CASRDSGSNQPQHF. The CDR3 DNA follows: TGTGCCAGCAGGGACAGTGGGAGCAATCAGCCCCAGCATTTT.

The chain uses TRBV5-1 and TRBJ2-7; D unclear. V dropped 0 bases and J dropped 6 bases, with 4 bases sitting between them. Germline lookup yields CDR1 SGHRS and CDR2 YFSETQ. The CDR3 runs 11 residues. CDR3 in DNA: TGCGCCAGCAGCTTGGGGGCCGAGCAGTACTTC. Encoded protein: CASSLGAEQYF. Variable domain in full (rest from reference TRBV5-1 and TRBJ2-7): KAGVTQTPRYLIKTRGQQVTLSCSPISGHRSVSWYQQTPGQGLQFLFEYFSETQRNKGNFPGRFSGRQFSNSRSEMNVSTLELGDSALYLCASSLGAEQYFGPGTRLTVT.

The J gene is TRBJ2-7, the V gene TRBV6-6, with 7 nucleotides matching TRBD1. V shed 5 bases, J shed 2 bases, and the junction held 0 bases outside the gene matches. CDR1 and CDR2 (germline): MNHNY, SVGAGI (reference sequence). The CDR3 extends over 12 amino acids. The CDR3 is CASSDRAYEQYF. The CDR3 nucleotides are TGTGCCAGCAGTGACAGGGCCTACGAGCAGTACTTC.

The J gene is TRBJ2-1, the V gene TRBV6-5, with 9 nucleotides matching TRBD1. Trimming took 5 bases from V and 6 from J; bases not matched to a gene: 8. Germline lookup yields CDR1 MNHEY and CDR2 SVGAGI. The CDR3 covers 15 residues. CDR3 bases: TGTGCCAGCAGTCCCCAGACAGGGGGGATCAATGAGCAGTTCTTC. As protein: CASSPQTGGINEQFF.

This chain connects TRBV27 to TRBJ1-6; 10 bases match TRBD1. The germline gives CDR1 MNHEY, CDR2 SMNVEV (reference sequence). The CDR3 contains 16 residues. The V segment lost 11 bases and the J segment 8 bases; nucleotides outside the gene matches: 15. CDR3 region: CAGFLDRGFIDSPLHF. The CDR3, as DNA: TGTGCCGGTTTTCTGGACAGGGGGTTTATAGATTCACCCCTCCACTTT.

The CDR3, as DNA: TGCGCCAGCAGTCGCCATTTACGGGTCGGAACCGGGGAGCTGTTTTTT. Protein: CASSRHLRVGTGELFF. The chain links TRBV23-1 to TRBJ2-2, with D uncertain. TRBV23-1 is an open reading frame whose function is uncertain. V dropped 4 bases and J dropped 5 bases, with 17 bases sitting between them. This CDR3 region has 16 residues.

This chain joins TRBV18 and TRBJ2-5; 12 bases agree with TRBD1. The V segment lost 3 bases and the J segment 5 bases; nucleotides outside the gene matches: 4. This CDR3 contains 15 residues. CDR1 and CDR2 from the germline V gene are KGHSH and LQKENI. As DNA, the CDR3 is TGTGCCAGCTCACCCGGGACAGGGGGCGAGGAGACCCAGTACTTC. The encoded protein is CASSPGTGGEETQYF.

The V gene is TRBV29-1, the J gene TRBJ2-1; TRBD2 matches at 8 bases. The V gene end was trimmed by 4 bases and the J gene end by 5 bases; junction bases not matched to a gene: 10. Germline CDR1 is SQVTM and CDR2 is ANQGSEA. The CDR3 sequence is 15 residues long. This CDR3 reads CSVGLAGGPNNEQFF. The CDR3 DNA sequence: TGCAGCGTTGGTTTGGCGGGGGGCCCTAACAATGAGCAGTTCTTC.

The chain recombines TRBV30 with TRBJ1-6, with 7 bases matching TRBD1. V gave up 3 bases and J gave up 10 bases; unmatched junction bases: 6. Germline CDR1 is GTSNPN and CDR2 is SVGIG (reference sequence). The CDR3 covers 13 residues. CDR3 sequence: CAWRATGNSPLHF. CDR3 DNA: TGTGCCTGGAGGGCGACAGGGAACTCACCCCTCCACTTT. Drawing the rest from reference TRBV30 and TRBJ1-6, the complete variable domain is SQTIHQWPATLVQPVGSPLSLECTVEGTSNPNLYWYRQAAGRGLQLLFYSVGIGQISSEVPQNLSASRPQDRQFILSSKKLLLSDSGFYLCAWRATGNSPLHFGNGTRLTVT.

This chain uses TRBV9 with TRBJ1-5; 9 bases fit TRBD1. CDR1 SGDLS and CDR2 YYNGEE come from the germline V gene. The CDR3 extends over 15 amino acids. After removal of 2 bases from V and 6 bases from J, the junction contained 6 bases not matched to a gene. CDR3 nucleotides: TGTGCCAGCAGCGTGGGACAGGGTTCGGGTCAGCCCCAGCATTTT. Translating it yields CASSVGQGSGQPQHF.

Only one count was recorded for this clone. The CDR3 nucleotides read TGTGCCAGCAGTCAGAAGCAGCCCCAGCATTTT. Protein: CASSQKQPQHF. The chain joins TRBV28 to TRBJ1-5; D remains unclear. This CDR3 has 11 residues. Germline loops: CDR1 MDHEN, CDR2 SYDVKM. The V and J ends lost 5 bases and 7 bases respectively, with 6 bases between them.

The chain is built from TRBV28 and TRBJ2-7, with 13 nucleotides matching TRBD2. Germline V gene data show CDR1 as MDHEN and CDR2 as SYDVKM. The CDR3 contains 16 residues. With 6 bases clipped from V and 0 bases from J, the junction kept 5 bases outside the gene matches. The CDR3 here is CASRTSGGPSSYEQYF. CDR3 sequence (DNA): TGTGCCAGCAGGACTAGCGGGGGGCCCAGCTCCTACGAGCAGTACTTC. Full variable domain (missing parts from reference TRBV28 and TRBJ2-7): DVKVTQSSRYLVKRTGEKVFLECVQDMDHENMFWYRQDPGLGLRLIYFSYDVKMKEKGDIPEGYSVSREKKERFSLILESASTNQTSMYLCASRTSGGPSSYEQYFGPGTRLTVT.

The chain couples TRBV7-8 to TRBJ2-1; TRBD2 matches at 8 bases. The V gene end was trimmed by 5 bases and the J gene end by 2 bases; junction bases not matched to a gene: 8. The germline gives CDR1 SGHVS, CDR2 FQNEAQ. The CDR3 loop spans 16 amino acids. CDR3 residues: CASSQRTSFTYNEQFF. The CDR3 nucleotides read TGTGCCAGCAGCCAAAGGACTAGCTTTACCTACAATGAGCAGTTCTTC.

The chain carries TRBV27 and TRBJ2-1; D possibly corresponds to TRBD2 (6 bases). This CDR3 is 19 amino acids long. Germline V CDR1 and CDR2: MNHEY, SMNVEV (reference sequence). Trimming stripped 6 bases from V and 0 bases from J, with 24 bases between. The CDR3 here is CASSPSAPEKGSSYNEQFF. The CDR3 DNA reads TGTGCCAGCAGCCCTAGCGCCCCGGAGAAGGGGAGCTCCTACAATGAGCAGTTCTTC.

The genes are TRBV7-3 and TRBJ2-5, with TRBD2 identical over 15 bases. The CDR3 is 16 residues long. Trimming cost V 5 bases and J 2 bases; bases outside gene matches: 3. Germline-derived CDR1 and CDR2 are SGHTA and FQGTGA. This CDR3 is CASSGGLAGGQETQYF. The CDR3 DNA follows: TGTGCCAGCAGCGGGGGACTAGCGGGAGGTCAAGAGACCCAGTACTTC.